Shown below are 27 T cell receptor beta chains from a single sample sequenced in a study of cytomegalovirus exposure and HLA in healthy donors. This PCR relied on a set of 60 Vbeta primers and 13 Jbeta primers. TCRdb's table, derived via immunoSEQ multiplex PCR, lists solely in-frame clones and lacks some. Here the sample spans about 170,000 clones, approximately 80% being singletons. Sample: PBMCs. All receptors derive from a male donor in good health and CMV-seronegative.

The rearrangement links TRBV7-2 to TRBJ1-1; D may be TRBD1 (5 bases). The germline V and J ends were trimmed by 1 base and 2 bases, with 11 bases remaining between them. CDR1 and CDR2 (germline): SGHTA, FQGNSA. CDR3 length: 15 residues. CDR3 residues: CASSLVDRFNTEAFF. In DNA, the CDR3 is TGTGCCAGCAGCTTAGTCGACAGATTTAACACTGAAGCTTTCTTT.

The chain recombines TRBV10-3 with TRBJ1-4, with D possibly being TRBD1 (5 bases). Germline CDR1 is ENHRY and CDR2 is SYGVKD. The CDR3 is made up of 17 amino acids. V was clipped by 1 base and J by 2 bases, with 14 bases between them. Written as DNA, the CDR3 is TGTGCCATCAGTGAGTGGGGCAGCTCGTCGACTAATGAAAAACTGTTTTTT. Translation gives CAISEWGSSSTNEKLFF.

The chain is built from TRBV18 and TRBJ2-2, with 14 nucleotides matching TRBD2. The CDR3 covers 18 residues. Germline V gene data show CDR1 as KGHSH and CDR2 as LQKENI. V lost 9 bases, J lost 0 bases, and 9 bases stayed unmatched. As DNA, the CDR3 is TGTGCCAGTTCCTACGGACTAGCGGGAGGAACGAACACCGGGGAGCTGTTTTTT. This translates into CASSYGLAGGTNTGELFF.

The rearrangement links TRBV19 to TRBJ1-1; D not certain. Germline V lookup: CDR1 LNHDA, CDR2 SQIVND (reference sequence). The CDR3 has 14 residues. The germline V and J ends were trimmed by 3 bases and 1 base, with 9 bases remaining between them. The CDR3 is CASSIGLGNTEAFF. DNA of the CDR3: TGTGCCAGTAGTATTGGTCTAGGGAACACTGAAGCTTTCTTT.

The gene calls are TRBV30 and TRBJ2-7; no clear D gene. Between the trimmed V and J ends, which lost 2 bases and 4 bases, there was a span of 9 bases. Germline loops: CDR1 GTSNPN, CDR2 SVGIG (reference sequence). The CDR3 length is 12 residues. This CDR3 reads CAWSPLSYEQYF. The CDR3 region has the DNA TGTGCCTGGAGTCCCCTCTCTTACGAGCAGTACTTC.

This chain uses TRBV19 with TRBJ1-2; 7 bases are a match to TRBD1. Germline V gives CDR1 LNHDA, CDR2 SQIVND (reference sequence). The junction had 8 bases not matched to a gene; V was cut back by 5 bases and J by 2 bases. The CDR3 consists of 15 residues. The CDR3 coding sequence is TGTGCCAGTAGTCAACAGGGGCCCCTAAACTATGGCTACACCTTC. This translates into CASSQQGPLNYGYTF.

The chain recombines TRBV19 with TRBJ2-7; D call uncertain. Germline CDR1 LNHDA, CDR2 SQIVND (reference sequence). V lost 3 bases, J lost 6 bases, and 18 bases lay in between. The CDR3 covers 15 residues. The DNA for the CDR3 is TGTGCCAGTAGTATCCGGGTAGACGCGACCGGCGAGCAGTACTTC. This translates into CASSIRVDATGEQYF.

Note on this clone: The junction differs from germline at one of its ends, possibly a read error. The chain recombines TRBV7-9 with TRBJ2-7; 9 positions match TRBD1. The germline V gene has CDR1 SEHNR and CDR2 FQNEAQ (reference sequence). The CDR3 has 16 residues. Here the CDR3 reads CSSSLATGGATYEQYF. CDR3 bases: TGTTCCAGCAGCTTAGCGACAGGGGGTGCGACCTACGAGCAGTACTTC.

In DNA, the CDR3 is TGTGCCAGCAGTGAATTGTCCCGGCGAAGAGGAACTGAAGCTTTCTTT. Its protein product is CASSELSRRRGTEAFF. This chain joins TRBV2 and TRBJ1-1; no firm D call. Germline assignment: CDR1 SNHLY and CDR2 FYNNEI. The CDR3 consists of 16 residues. Between the trimmed V and J ends, which lost 2 bases and 5 bases, there was a span of 18 bases. The variable domain in full, completed from reference TRBV2 and TRBJ1-1, reads EPEVTQTPSHQVTQMGQEVILRCVPISNHLYFYWYRQILGQKVEFLVSFYNNEISEKSEIFDDQFSVERPDGSNFTLKIRSTKLEDSAMYFCASSELSRRRGTEAFFGQGTRLTVV.

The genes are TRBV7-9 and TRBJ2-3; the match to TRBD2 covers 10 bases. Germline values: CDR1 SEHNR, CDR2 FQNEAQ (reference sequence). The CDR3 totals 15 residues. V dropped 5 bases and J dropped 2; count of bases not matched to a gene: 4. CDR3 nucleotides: TGTGCCAGCAGCGTAACTAGCGGGACCACAGATACGCAGTATTTT. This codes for CASSVTSGTTDTQYF.

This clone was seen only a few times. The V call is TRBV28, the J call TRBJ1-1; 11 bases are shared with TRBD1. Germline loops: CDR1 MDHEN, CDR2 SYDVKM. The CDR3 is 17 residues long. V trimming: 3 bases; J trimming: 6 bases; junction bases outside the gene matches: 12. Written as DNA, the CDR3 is TGTGCCAGCAGTTTTTGGACAGGGGGCGCTGGGAGCGCTGAAGCTTTCTTT. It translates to CASSFWTGGAGSAEAFF.

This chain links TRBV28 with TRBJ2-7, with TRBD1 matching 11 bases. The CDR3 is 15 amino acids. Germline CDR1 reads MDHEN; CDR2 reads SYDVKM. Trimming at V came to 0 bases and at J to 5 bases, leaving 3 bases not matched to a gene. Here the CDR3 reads CASSLWDRGQDEQYF. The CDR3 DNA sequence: TGTGCCAGCAGTTTATGGGACAGGGGGCAGGACGAGCAGTACTTC.

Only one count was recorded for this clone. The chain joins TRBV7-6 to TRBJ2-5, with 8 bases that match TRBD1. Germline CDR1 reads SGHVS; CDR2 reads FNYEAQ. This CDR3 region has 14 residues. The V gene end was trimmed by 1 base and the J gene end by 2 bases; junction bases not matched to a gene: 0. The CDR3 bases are TGTGCCAGCAGCTTAGGGACAGGGCAAGAGACCCAGTACTTC. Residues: CASSLGTGQETQYF.

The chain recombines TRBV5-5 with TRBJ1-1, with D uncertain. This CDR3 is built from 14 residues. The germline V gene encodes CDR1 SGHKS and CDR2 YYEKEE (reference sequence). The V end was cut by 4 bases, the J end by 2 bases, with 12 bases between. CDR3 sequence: CASSAWTGNTEAFF. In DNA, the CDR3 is TGTGCCAGCAGCGCTTGGACGGGAAACACTGAAGCTTTCTTT.

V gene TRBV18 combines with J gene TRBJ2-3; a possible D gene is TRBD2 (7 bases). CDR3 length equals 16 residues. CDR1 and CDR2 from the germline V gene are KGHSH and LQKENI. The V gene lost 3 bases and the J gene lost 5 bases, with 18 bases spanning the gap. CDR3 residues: CASSPPGGAKRDTQYF. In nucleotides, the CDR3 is TGTGCCAGCTCACCCCCTGGGGGGGCGAAAAGAGATACGCAGTATTTT.

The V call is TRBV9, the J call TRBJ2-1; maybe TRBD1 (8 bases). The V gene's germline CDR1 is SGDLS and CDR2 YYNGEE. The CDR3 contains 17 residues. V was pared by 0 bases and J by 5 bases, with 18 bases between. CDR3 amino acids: CASSVAGGGQGDNEQFF. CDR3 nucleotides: TGTGCCAGCAGCGTAGCGGGGGGAGGACAGGGAGACAATGAGCAGTTCTTC.

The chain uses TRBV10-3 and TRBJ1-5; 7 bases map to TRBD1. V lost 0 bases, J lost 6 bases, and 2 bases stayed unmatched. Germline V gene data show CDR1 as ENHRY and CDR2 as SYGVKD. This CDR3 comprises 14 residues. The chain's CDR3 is CAISESTGLQPQHF. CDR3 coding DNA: TGTGCCATCAGTGAGTCGACAGGGCTTCAGCCCCAGCATTTT.

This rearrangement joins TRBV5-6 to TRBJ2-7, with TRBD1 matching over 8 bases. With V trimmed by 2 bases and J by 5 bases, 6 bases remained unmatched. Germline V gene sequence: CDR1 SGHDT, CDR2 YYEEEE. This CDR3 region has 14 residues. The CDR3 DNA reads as TGTGCCAGCAGCTTCGACAGGGGCCAGGACGAGCAGTACTTC. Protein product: CASSFDRGQDEQYF.

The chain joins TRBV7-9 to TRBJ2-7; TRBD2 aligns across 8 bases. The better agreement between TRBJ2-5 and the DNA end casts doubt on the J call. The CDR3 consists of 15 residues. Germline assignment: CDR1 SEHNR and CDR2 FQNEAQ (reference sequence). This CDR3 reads CASSFGLTSEETQYF. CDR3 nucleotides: TGTGCCAGCAGCTTTGGCTTGACTAGCGAGGAGACCCAGTACTTC.

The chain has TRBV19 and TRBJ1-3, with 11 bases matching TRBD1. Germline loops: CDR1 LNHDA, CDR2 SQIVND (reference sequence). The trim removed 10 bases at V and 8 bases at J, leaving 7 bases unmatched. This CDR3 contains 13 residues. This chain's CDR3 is CATRGQGDDTIYF. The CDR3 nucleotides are TGTGCCACCCGGGGACAGGGGGACGACACCATATATTTT.

CDR3 sequence (DNA): TGTGCCTGGACAGGCGGGAACAGGGGAACCTCTGAAGCTTTCTTT. It yields the protein CAWTGGNRGTSEAFF. The V and J genes are TRBV30 and TRBJ1-1; TRBD1 matches 7 bases. The V gene end was trimmed by 4 bases and the J gene end by 6 bases; junction bases not matched to a gene: 14. The CDR3 consists of 15 residues. Germline-derived CDR1 and CDR2 are GTSNPN and SVGIG (reference sequence).

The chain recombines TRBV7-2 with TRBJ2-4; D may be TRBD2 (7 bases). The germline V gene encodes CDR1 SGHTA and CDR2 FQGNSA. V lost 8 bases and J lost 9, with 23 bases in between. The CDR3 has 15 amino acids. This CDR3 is CASQPAGALRSIQYF. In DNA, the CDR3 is TGTGCCAGCCAGCCTGCGGGGGCCCTTAGATCCATTCAGTACTTC.

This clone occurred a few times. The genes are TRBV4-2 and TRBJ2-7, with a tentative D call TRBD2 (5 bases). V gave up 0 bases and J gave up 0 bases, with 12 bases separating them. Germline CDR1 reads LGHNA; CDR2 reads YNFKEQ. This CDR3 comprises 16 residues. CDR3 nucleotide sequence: TGTGCCAGCAGCCAAGAACTGGGAGCGAGCTCCTACGAGCAGTACTTC. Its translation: CASSQELGASSYEQYF.

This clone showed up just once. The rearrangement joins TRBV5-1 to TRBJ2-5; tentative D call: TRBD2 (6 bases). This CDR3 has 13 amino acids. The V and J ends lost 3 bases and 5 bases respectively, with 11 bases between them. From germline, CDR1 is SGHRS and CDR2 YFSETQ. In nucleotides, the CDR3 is TGCGCCAGCAGCTCCATGGGGGGTGAGACCCAGTACTTC. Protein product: CASSSMGGETQYF.

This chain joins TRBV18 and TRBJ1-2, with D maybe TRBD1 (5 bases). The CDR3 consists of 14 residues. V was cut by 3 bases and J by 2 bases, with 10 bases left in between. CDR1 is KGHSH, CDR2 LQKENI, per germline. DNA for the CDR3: TGTGCCAGCTCACCGACAGAGGAAAACTATGGCTACACCTTC. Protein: CASSPTEENYGYTF.

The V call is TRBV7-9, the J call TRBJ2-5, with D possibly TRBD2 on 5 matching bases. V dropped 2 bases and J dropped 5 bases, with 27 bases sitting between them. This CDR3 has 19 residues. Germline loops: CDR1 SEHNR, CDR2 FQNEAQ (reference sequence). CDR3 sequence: CASSLTPPPTREIRETQYF. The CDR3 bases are TGTGCCAGCAGCTTAACCCCGCCGCCGACAAGGGAGATACGGGAGACCCAGTACTTC.

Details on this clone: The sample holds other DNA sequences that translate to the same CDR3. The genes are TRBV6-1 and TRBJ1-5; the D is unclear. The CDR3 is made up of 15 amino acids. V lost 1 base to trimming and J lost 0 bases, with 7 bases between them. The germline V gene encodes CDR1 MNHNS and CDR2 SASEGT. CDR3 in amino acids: CASSEGSYSNQPQHF. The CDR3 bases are TGTGCCAGCAGTGAAGGTTCCTATAGCAATCAGCCCCAGCATTTT.